This T cell receptor beta chain was profiled in a study of blood T cell repertoires in COVID-19. As processed by the authors: Quantification of nucleated cells was approximated via reference gene primer amplification. Measured with immunoSEQ multiplex PCR; TCRdb has only the in-frame clones, and not every one. V and J calls and clone size are those listed in that table; D and trimming were worked out from the DNA. Of more than 110,000 clones listed, over 75% are singletons. V lost 5 bases to trimming and J lost 8 bases, with 9 bases between them. CDR1 is GTSNPN, CDR2 SVGIG, per germline (reference sequence). The CDR3 consists of 10 residues.

This clonotype was sampled from a human donor in a cohort sampled during active COVID-19. The chain carries TRBV30 and TRBJ1-2; D is unclear. The sequenced material came from peripheral blood. DNA for the CDR3: TGTGCCTGGGAGCATTGGGGCTACACCTTC. This codes for CAWEHWGYTF.